These T cell receptor beta chains were read from a single sample in a study of cytomegalovirus exposure and HLA in healthy donors. The table came from immunoSEQ multiplex PCR; TCRdb's copy has only in-frame clones and leaves some out. The sample records around 85,000 clones, about 77% being singletons. Sequencing used PBMCs. Receptors originate from a man aged 55 to 69 in good health and CMV-seronegative. CDR3s include the opening cysteine and the closing phenylalanine or tryptophan. A D gene is named only where the DNA matches it firmly. Some rows have no size entry. The others give once, few or many, or a class for an expanded clone.

d_call,clone_size,v_call,j_call,cdr3_nt,cdr3_aa
NA,NA,TRBV7-8,TRBJ1-3,TGTGCCAGCAGCATCCGATCCGGGGGAAACACCATATATTTT,CASSIRSGGNTIYF
TRBD1,NA,TRBV6-5,TRBJ2-1,TGTGCCAGCAAGACAGGGTACAATGAGCAGTTCTTC,CASKTGYNEQFF
TRBD2,NA,TRBV19,TRBJ2-1,TGTGCCAGTAAACTAGCGGGGACCTATGAGCAGTTCTTC,CASKLAGTYEQFF
TRBD1,few,TRBV29-1,TRBJ1-2,TGCAGCGCCCTGACAGGGCATGGCTACACCTTC,CSALTGHGYTF
NA,NA,TRBV19,TRBJ2-3,TGTGCCAGTAGAGAGGTGGCGGCAACCTTCCTTAGCACAGATACGCAGTATTTT,CASREVAATFLSTDTQYF
TRBD2,NA,TRBV2,TRBJ2-3,TGTGCCAGCACACTAGCGGGGATTTCAGATACGCAGTATTTT,CASTLAGISDTQYF
NA,NA,TRBV9,TRBJ2-1,TGTGCCAGCAGCGGCCTTGGGAGCCGGAGCTCCTACAATGAGCAGTTCTTC,CASSGLGSRSSYNEQFF
TRBD2,NA,TRBV7-3,TRBJ2-3,TGTGCCAGCAAGCCCGGGGGGTTCACAGATACGCAGTATTTT,CASKPGGFTDTQYF
NA,NA,TRBV7-9,TRBJ2-3,TGTTCCAGCAGCCAATCGGGGGATACGCAGTATTTT,CSSSQSGDTQYF
NA,once,TRBV6-5,TRBJ2-3,TGTGCCAGCAGTTCAGCGGGCGCTAACCTAGATACGCAGTATTTT,CASSSAGANLDTQYF
NA,NA,TRBV7-2,TRBJ2-1,TGTGCCAGCAGCTTCCGGGGGGCCGACCATGAGCAGTTCTTC,CASSFRGADHEQFF
TRBD1,NA,TRBV30,TRBJ1-1,TGTGCCTGGGGGCTGACTACAGGGGGCACTGAAGCTTTCTTT,CAWGLTTGGTEAFF
TRBD2,NA,TRBV4-2,TRBJ2-1,TGTGCCAGCAGCCAAGAGCCTAGCGGGGGGTACAATGAGCAGTTCTTC,CASSQEPSGGYNEQFF
NA,few,TRBV30,TRBJ1-1,TGTGCCTGGAGCCAAATGCACATGAACACTGAAGCTTTCTTT,CAWSQMHMNTEAFF
TRBD2,NA,TRBV11-3,TRBJ2-1,TGTGCCAGCAGCTTACTGGCGGGGGGGGCTGAGTTCTTC,CASSLLAGGAEFF
TRBD2,NA,TRBV7-9,TRBJ2-7,TGTGCCAGCAGCTGGGGGGGTAGCTCCTACGAGCAGTACTTC,CASSWGGSSYEQYF
NA,NA,TRBV5-1,TRBJ1-5,TGCGCCAGCAGCGGGGGGGCCAATCAGCCCCAGCATTTT,CASSGGANQPQHF
NA,NA,TRBV6-5,TRBJ1-5,TGTGCCAGCAGACCTTCAGGGATTAGCAATCAGCCCCAGCATTTT,CASRPSGISNQPQHF
TRBD1,NA,TRBV27,TRBJ1-2,TGTGCCAGCAGTTCCAGGGGGCTGCACTATGGCTACACCTTC,CASSSRGLHYGYTF
TRBD2,few,TRBV4-1,TRBJ2-2,TGCGCCAGCAGCCATCTCAGGGGACTAGCGGGTCCCGGGGCCGGGGAGCTGTTTTTT,CASSHLRGLAGPGAGELFF
TRBD1,once,TRBV5-6,TRBJ1-2,TGTGCCAGCAGCTCGGACAGGTCCTATGGCTACACCTTC,CASSSDRSYGYTF
TRBD1,few,TRBV30,TRBJ2-3,TGTGCCTGGAGTCGACAGGGAGGCACAGATACGCAGTATTTT,CAWSRQGGTDTQYF
NA,few,TRBV19,TRBJ2-7,TGTGCCAGTAGTACGAGCACAGGACCCGGCGGCGAGCAGTACTTC,CASSTSTGPGGEQYF